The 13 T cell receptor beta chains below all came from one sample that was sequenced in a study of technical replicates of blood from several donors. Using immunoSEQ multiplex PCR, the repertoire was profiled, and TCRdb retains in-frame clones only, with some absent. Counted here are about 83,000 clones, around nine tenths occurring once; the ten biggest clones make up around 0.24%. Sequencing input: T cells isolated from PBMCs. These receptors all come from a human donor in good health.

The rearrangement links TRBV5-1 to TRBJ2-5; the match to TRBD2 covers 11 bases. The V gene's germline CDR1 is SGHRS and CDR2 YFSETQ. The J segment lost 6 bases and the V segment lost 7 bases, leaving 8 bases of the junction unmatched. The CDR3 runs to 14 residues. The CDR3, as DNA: TGCGCCAGCTTTAGCGGGGGGGCGGAAAAGACCCAGTACTTC. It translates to CASFSGGAEKTQYF.

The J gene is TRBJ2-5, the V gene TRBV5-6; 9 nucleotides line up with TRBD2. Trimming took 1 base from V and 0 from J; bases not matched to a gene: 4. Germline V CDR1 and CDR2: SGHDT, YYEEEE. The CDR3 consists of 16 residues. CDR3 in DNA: TGTGCCAGCAGCTTGATTAGCGGGAGTAACCAAGAGACCCAGTACTTC. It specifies CASSLISGSNQETQYF.

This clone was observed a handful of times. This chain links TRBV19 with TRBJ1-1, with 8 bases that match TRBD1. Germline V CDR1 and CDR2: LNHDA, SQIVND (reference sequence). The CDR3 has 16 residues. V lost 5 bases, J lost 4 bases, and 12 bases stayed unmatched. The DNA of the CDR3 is TGTGCCAGTAGTTCCCCCGACAGGGGTAGGGTCACTGAAGCTTTCTTT. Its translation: CASSSPDRGRVTEAFF.

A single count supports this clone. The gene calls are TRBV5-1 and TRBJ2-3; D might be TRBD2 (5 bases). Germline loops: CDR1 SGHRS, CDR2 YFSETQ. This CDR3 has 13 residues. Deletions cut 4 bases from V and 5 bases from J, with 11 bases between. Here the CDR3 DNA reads TGCGCCAGCAGCCTGGAAGGAGGAGATACGCAGTATTTT. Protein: CASSLEGGDTQYF.

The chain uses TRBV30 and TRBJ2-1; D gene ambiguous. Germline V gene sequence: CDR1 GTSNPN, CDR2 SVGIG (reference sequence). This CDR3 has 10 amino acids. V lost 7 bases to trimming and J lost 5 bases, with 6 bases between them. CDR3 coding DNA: TGTGCCTTTCATCACAATGAGCAGTTCTTC. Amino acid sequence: CAFHHNEQFF.

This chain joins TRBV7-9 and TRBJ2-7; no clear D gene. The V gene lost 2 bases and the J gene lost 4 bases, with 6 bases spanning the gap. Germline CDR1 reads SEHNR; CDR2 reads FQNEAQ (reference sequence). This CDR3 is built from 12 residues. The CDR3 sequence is CASSLNGYEQYF. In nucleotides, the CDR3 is TGTGCCAGCAGCTTAAACGGTTACGAGCAGTACTTC.

CDR3 residues: CASTSFDKLRNEQFF. The DNA for the CDR3 is TGTGCCAGCACCTCTTTCGACAAGCTCCGCAATGAGCAGTTCTTC. The chain combines TRBV5-6 with TRBJ2-1, with D uncertain. The CDR3 is made up of 15 amino acids. Germline V lookup: CDR1 SGHDT, CDR2 YYEEEE. Trimming took 6 bases from V and 6 from J, leaving 19 bases between them.

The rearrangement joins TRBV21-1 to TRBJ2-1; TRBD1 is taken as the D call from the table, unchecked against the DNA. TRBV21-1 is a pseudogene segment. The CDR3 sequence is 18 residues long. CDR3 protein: CASSKPDRNKSSYNEQFF. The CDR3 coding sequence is TGTGCCAGCAGCAAACCGGACAGGAACAAAAGCTCCTACAATGAGCAGTTCTTC.

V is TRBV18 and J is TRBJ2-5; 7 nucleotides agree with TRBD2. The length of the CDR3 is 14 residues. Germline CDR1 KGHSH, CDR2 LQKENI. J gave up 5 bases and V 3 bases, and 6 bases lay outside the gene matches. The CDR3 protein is CASSPSVGGETQYF. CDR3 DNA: TGTGCCAGCTCACCCTCAGTCGGGGGGGAGACCCAGTACTTC.

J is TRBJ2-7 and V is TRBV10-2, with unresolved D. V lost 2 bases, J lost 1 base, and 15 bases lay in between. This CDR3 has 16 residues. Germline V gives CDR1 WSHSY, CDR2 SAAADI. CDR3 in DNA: TGCGCCAGCAGTGAGAGTACAGCTTGGGCTTCCTACGAGCAGTACTTC. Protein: CASSESTAWASYEQYF.

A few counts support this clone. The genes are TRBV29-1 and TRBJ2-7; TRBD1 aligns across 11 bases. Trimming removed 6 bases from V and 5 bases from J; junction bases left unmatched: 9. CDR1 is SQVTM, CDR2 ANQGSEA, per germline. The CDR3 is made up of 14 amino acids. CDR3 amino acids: CSVRTGTGGNEQYF. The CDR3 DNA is TGCAGCGTCAGAACCGGGACAGGGGGGAACGAGCAGTACTTC.

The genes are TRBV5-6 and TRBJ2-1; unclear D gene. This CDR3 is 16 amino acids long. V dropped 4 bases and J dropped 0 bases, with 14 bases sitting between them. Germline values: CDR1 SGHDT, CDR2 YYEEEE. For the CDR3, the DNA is TGTGCCAGCAGCGGGTTGGAGTTAAGCTCCTACAATGAGCAGTTCTTC. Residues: CASSGLELSSYNEQFF.

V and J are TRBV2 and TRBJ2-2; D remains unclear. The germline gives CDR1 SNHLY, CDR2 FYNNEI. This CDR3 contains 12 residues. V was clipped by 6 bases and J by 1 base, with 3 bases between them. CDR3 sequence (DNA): TGTGCCAGCAGCGGGAACACCGGGGAGCTGTTTTTT. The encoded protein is CASSGNTGELFF.